This T cell receptor beta chain emerged from a study of T cells after yellow fever vaccination. Study-wide points: Among primary-vaccination clones, most reappeared after the booster, at around 97% for CD4 and roughly 90% for CD8. The secondary T-cell response peaked on day 5, not day 15, but was weaker.

A note on this clonotype: Its antigen is unknown.

MiXCR was run by TCRdb on the 5' RACE reads, yielding one entry per CDR3 protein. The table has roughly 120,000 distinct CDR3 sequences, 8.4% seen once. V was pared by 5 bases and J by 3 bases, with 8 bases between. The CDR3 is 12 residues long. The germline V gene has CDR1 SEHNR and CDR2 FQNEAQ (reference sequence). V gene TRBV7-9 combines with J gene TRBJ2-7; D is undetermined. The source material was CD8+ T cells sorted from PBMCs, sampled 45 days after the yellow fever booster vaccination. This clonotype was sampled from a man aged 30 to 39 who received the YFV17D yellow fever vaccine. CDR3 region: CASSPHYYEQYF. The CDR3 nucleotides are TGTGCCAGCAGCCCACACTACTACGAGCAGTACTTC.